The rows below give T cell receptor beta chains drawn from one sample of a study of naive CD8 T cells in extremely preterm neonates. Measured with immunoSEQ multiplex PCR; TCRdb has only the in-frame clones, and not every one. The table has 20,000 to 30,000 clones, 70% to 90% seen once; the top ten hold around 0.89%. Sequenced material: naive CD8+ T cells from cord blood. These receptors were taken from a boy who was born preterm. CDR3s include the opening cysteine and the closing phenylalanine or tryptophan. Part of the rows lack a size; the others show once, few, many or a class for expanded clones.

clone size	V gene	J gene	CDR3 protein
.	TRBV29-1	TRBJ2-1	CSVEGFEQFF
.	TRBV4-1	TRBJ2-1	CASSQDTLAVYNEQFF
.	TRBV10-2	TRBJ2-7	CASSEGYEQYF
.	TRBV7-9	TRBJ1-2	CASREPGQGYGYTF
.	TRBV4-1	TRBJ2-3	CASSQGGGTDTQYF
.	TRBV6-4	TRBJ2-7	CASSNSSYEQYF
.	TRBV2	TRBJ2-1	CASSPTKYHNEQFF
.	TRBV10-3	TRBJ1-1	CAISPTEAFF
.	TRBV5-5	TRBJ2-7	CASSLGTGFYEQYF
.	TRBV7-2	TRBJ2-2	CASSLLTLAGGPAGELFF
.	TRBV5-6	TRBJ2-3	CASSWGTSTDTQYF
.	TRBV5-5	TRBJ2-7	CASSSPYEQYF
.	TRBV9	TRBJ2-2	CASSVNSGGAHTGELFF
.	TRBV12-5	TRBJ1-4	CASGPDRDEKLFF
.	TRBV7-9	TRBJ1-2	CASSLGGYGYTF
.	TRBV12-5	TRBJ1-4	CASGWPLRKLFF
.	TRBV5-4	TRBJ2-1	CASSLSSYNEQFF
once	TRBV19	TRBJ2-7	CASSIVGVDEQYF
.	TRBV12-2	TRBJ1-4	CASRLDRNEKLFF
.	TRBV5-8	TRBJ2-1	CASSVLAEQFF
.	TRBV19	TRBJ1-1	CASSAYTEAFF
.	TRBV27	TRBJ1-2	CASSKSGTGDRGYTF
.	TRBV11-2	TRBJ2-4	CASSPTGENIQYF
few	TRBV27	TRBJ2-7	CASSWTSGGYEQYF
.	TRBV29-1	TRBJ1-2	CSVEQGYGYTF
.	TRBV14	TRBJ2-2	CASSQGQNTGELFF
.	TRBV30	TRBJ2-7	CAWSVQGADEQYF
.	TRBV2	TRBJ2-3	CASRGTFTDTQYF
.	TRBV6-5	TRBJ2-2	CASSYSDNTGELFF
.	TRBV9	TRBJ1-2	CASSVGFGYTF
.	TRBV19	TRBJ1-1	CASSIGQGTEAFF
.	TRBV5-1	TRBJ2-1	CASSFTGTGQFF
.	TRBV6-5	TRBJ1-5	CASSSGTGGNQPQHF
.	TRBV5-1	TRBJ2-1	CASSLGQAYNEQFF
.	TRBV6-1	TRBJ2-4	CASSELGLQYF
.	TRBV7-9	TRBJ1-2	CASSLGQVYGYTF
.	TRBV30	TRBJ2-7	CAWSDRGYEQYF
.	TRBV5-1	TRBJ1-4	CASSTGATNEKLFF
.	TRBV20-1	TRBJ1-2	CSARTGGYTF
.	TRBV28	TRBJ1-1	CASSFRGTEAFF
.	TRBV27	TRBJ2-1	CASSFQGTYNEQFF
.	TRBV5-6	TRBJ2-7	CASSFTSYEQYF
.	TRBV19	TRBJ1-6	CASSPPGDYNSPLHF
.	TRBV19	TRBJ2-7	CASSITGGYEQYF
.	TRBV7-3	TRBJ1-2	CASSLTGGYGYTF
.	TRBV5-4	TRBJ2-7	CASSLLAGGSYEQYF
.	TRBV9	TRBJ2-2	CASSVGTTNTGELFF
.	TRBV7-9	TRBJ2-7	CASSLGTKTYEQYF
.	TRBV6-6	TRBJ2-7	CASSYGQSYEQYF
.	TRBV4-1	TRBJ2-1	CASSQDRGLYNEQFF
.	TRBV6-5	TRBJ2-7	CASSYSQSYEQYF
.	TRBV20-1	TRBJ1-2	CSAREGYGYTF
.	TRBV6-5	TRBJ1-1	CASSYSGRGHEAFF
.	TRBV9	TRBJ1-1	CASSAGHLNTEAFF
.	TRBV4-3	TRBJ2-7	CASSQGDNSYEQYF
once	TRBV21-1	TRBJ1-6	CASSKAGQNSPLHF
few	TRBV4-1	TRBJ1-6	CASRRDNSPLHF